The 4 T cell receptor beta chains presented below share a single source sample, sequenced in a study of T-cell reconstitution after alpha-beta-depleted transplantation in children. Unique molecular identifiers were used in preparing the TCRbeta library. Each CDR3 protein is one row after TCRdb ran MiXCR on the PCR reads. The table records 450,000 to 600,000 distinct CDR3 sequences, around 13% of them present only once. Sequenced material: PBMCs, mostly from graft donor cells, taken 360 days after TCRalphabeta/CD19-depleted stem cell transplant. The receptors were gathered from a male patient under 18 who had a stem cell transplant for acute myeloid leukemia, so the T cells may come from the graft donor.

This clonotype was seen more than once but under ten times. V gene TRBV5-1 combines with J gene TRBJ2-1, with 8 bases aligning to TRBD1. Germline V CDR1 and CDR2: SGHRS, YFSETQ. J gave up 3 bases and V 2 bases, and 16 bases lay outside the gene matches. CDR3 size: 19 residues. CDR3 loop: CASSFPGQEPRLGYNEQFF. DNA for the CDR3: TGCGCCAGCAGCTTTCCGGGACAGGAGCCACGTCTGGGCTACAATGAGCAGTTCTTC.

In its sample, this clonotype was seen a few times. This chain connects TRBV28 to TRBJ1-6; no reliable D call. Per the germline V gene, CDR1 is MDHEN and CDR2 is SYDVKM. This CDR3 is 13 amino acids long. V was pared by 6 bases and J by 7 bases, with 10 bases between. CDR3 nucleotides: TGTGCCAGCAGGGAGTCCCGAAATTCACCCCTCCACTTT. Translating it yields CASRESRNSPLHF. Full variable domain (missing parts from reference TRBV28 and TRBJ1-6): DVKVTQSSRYLVKRTGEKVFLECVQDMDHENMFWYRQDPGLGLRLIYFSYDVKMKEKGDIPEGYSVSREKKERFSLILESASTNQTSMYLCASRESRNSPLHFGNGTRLTVT.

This clonotype appeared a few times. This chain links TRBV7-9 with TRBJ2-7; 10 bases are a match to TRBD2. CDR1 and CDR2 (germline): SEHNR, FQNEAQ (reference sequence). The CDR3 is 16 residues long. Trimming took 7 bases from V and 2 from J; bases not matched to a gene: 11. The CDR3 sequence: CASTLQRGGDTYEQYF. The DNA for the CDR3 is TGTGCCAGCACACTTCAGCGGGGGGGCGATACCTACGAGCAGTACTTC.

V is TRBV5-1 and J is TRBJ2-7; tentatively, D is TRBD1 or TRBD2 (5 bases each). Trimming took 6 bases from V and 2 from J, leaving 15 bases between them. This CDR3 has 14 residues. CDR1 and CDR2 (germline): SGHRS, YFSETQ. As DNA, the CDR3 is TGCGCCAGCAACACGCCGGGACGGGCCTACGAGCAGTACTTC. Its protein is CASNTPGRAYEQYF.